This T cell receptor (beta chain) was retrieved from a study of control samples from healthy donors and cancer patients. This table comes from immunoSEQ multiplex PCR, and its TCRdb copy is limited to in-frame clones, with some not included. The sample shows 100,000 to 150,000 clones, 87% of them seen only once. The TCR comes from a man in his 60s in good health. Material for sequencing was blood.

For the CDR3, the DNA is TGTGCCAGCAGTGGACAGGGACAGGTATTCTCCTACGAGCAGTACTTC. It specifies CASSGQGQVFSYEQYF. The J gene is TRBJ2-7, the V gene TRBV6-1; the match to TRBD1 covers 8 bases. The CDR3 is 16 residues long. V gave up 4 bases and J gave up 0 bases; unmatched junction bases: 8. CDR1 and CDR2 from the germline V gene are MNHNS and SASEGT.